Reported below is one T cell receptor (beta chain). Its matching antigen is unknown. Trimming removed 6 bases at V and 1 base at J, with 16 bases between. In germline, CDR1 is SQVTM, CDR2 ANQGSEA. The CDR3 has 15 amino acids. A unique molecular identifier was attached to every TCR cDNA molecule. TCRdb reanalysed the 5' RACE reads using MiXCR and keeps one entry per CDR3 protein. The table lists more than 50,000 distinct CDR3 sequences, roughly 6.5% of them singletons. The data originate from a study of spatial heterogeneity in lung cancer. Study information: Each distinct TCR and UMI combination averaged more than ten appearances in raw reads.

General study findings and limits: At tumor resection, ubiquitous expanded TCRs were detected in blood more often than later.

Documented time point: sample taken at primary tumor resection. No cells were sorted before sequencing. The whole RNA sequenced was extracted from tumor, nontumor lung or frozen PBMC. Sequenced here: PBMCs, sampled at surgery. The clonotype originates from a female donor with early-stage non-small cell lung cancer. The V and J genes are TRBV29-1 and TRBJ2-1, with D perhaps assigned TRBD1 or TRBD2 (6 bases each). The CDR3 loop reads CSVEIRGASYNEQFF. The CDR3 region has the DNA TGCAGCGTCGAGATAAGGGGGGCATCCTACAATGAGCAGTTCTTC.